The 29 T cell receptor beta chains reported below all come from one sample, sequenced in a study of blood T cells in healthy people across ages. With a J-beta primer mix and a sample-barcoded 5' primer, a second PCR ran about 7 to 11 cycles. TCRdb itself ran the 5' RACE reads through MiXCR, one entry per CDR3 protein. The sample records about 970,000 distinct CDR3 sequences, 45% to 60% being singletons. Material for sequencing was blood. The receptor set was obtained from a woman between 55 and 75 years old in good health.

This chain joins TRBV2 and TRBJ2-3; tentatively, D is TRBD2 (6 bases). CDR1 is SNHLY and CDR2 is FYNNEI in the germline V gene. The CDR3 is 17 amino acids. Trimming shortened V by 2 bases and J by 1 base, and 16 bases separated the two germline ends. The CDR3 DNA is TGTGCCAGCAGTGAATATGGTGGGACTGTGGGCACAGATACGCAGTATTTT. As protein: CASSEYGGTVGTDTQYF.

This chain uses TRBV3-1 with TRBJ2-7; TRBD1 is a possible D gene (5 bases). In germline, CDR1 is LGHDT, CDR2 YNNKEL (reference sequence). Deletions cut 4 bases from V and 11 bases from J, with 18 bases between. The CDR3 runs 13 residues. The CDR3 reads CASSPRQGTVKYF. CDR3 DNA: TGTGCCAGCAGCCCCCGGCAGGGCACGGTGAAGTACTTC.

This clonotype was counted a single time. The rearrangement links TRBV9 to TRBJ2-1; the D gene is possibly TRBD2 (5 bases). The CDR3 has 14 amino acids. CDR1 is SGDLS, CDR2 YYNGEE, per germline. V was pared by 6 bases and J by 0 bases, with 10 bases between. CDR3 amino acids: CASTIGSSYNEQFF. CDR3 sequence (DNA): TGTGCCAGCACCATAGGGAGCTCCTACAATGAGCAGTTCTTC.

This clonotype was recorded a few times. The V call is TRBV20-1, the J call TRBJ2-3; 10 nucleotides match TRBD2. CDR1 and CDR2 (germline): DFQATT, SNEGSKA (reference sequence). This CDR3 region has 15 residues. J lost 4 bases, V lost 4 bases, and 8 bases had no gene match. The CDR3 is CSAKVAGGSSDTQYF. For the CDR3, the DNA is TGCAGTGCTAAAGTAGCGGGAGGTAGTTCAGATACGCAGTATTTT.

This chain joins TRBV7-9 and TRBJ1-1; the match to TRBD1 covers 10 bases. Germline CDR1 SEHNR, CDR2 FQNEAQ (reference sequence). With 8 bases clipped from V and 1 base from J, the junction kept 10 bases outside the gene matches. This CDR3 has 16 amino acids. The CDR3 region is CASFPRQGAGNTEAFF. CDR3 sequence (DNA): TGTGCCAGCTTCCCTCGACAGGGGGCTGGGAACACTGAAGCTTTCTTT.

The CDR3, as DNA: TGTGCCAGCAGCTTCGGGGGAACGGGAGTGGTCAAAAACATTCAGTACTTC. The encoded protein is CASSFGGTGVVKNIQYF. This sequence joins TRBV7-2 and TRBJ2-4; D may be TRBD2 (6 bases). V lost 3 bases to trimming and J lost 3 bases, with 18 bases between them. Germline CDR1 reads SGHTA; CDR2 reads FQGNSA. The CDR3 is made up of 17 amino acids. Based on the CDR3 plus reference TRBV7-2 and TRBJ2-4, the full variable domain is GAGVSQSPSNKVTEKGKDVELRCDPISGHTALYWYRQSLGQGLEFLIYFQGNSAPDKSGLPSDRFSAERTGGSVSTLTIQRTQQEDSAVYLCASSFGGTGVVKNIQYFGAGTRLSVL.

This sequence joins TRBV9 and TRBJ2-2, with 9 bases fitting TRBD2. There are 16 residues in the CDR3. V trimming: 0 bases; J trimming: 5 bases; junction bases outside the gene matches: 5. From germline, CDR1 is SGDLS and CDR2 YYNGEE. In nucleotides, the CDR3 is TGTGCCAGCAGCGTAGGAGCGGGAGGTTCTACCGGGGAGCTGTTTTTT. This gives the protein CASSVGAGGSTGELFF.

The chain links TRBV29-1 to TRBJ1-5; possible D gene TRBD1, 5 bases. Trimming removed 6 bases at V and 5 bases at J, with 17 bases between. The germline gives CDR1 SQVTM, CDR2 ANQGSEA. The CDR3 has 14 amino acids. CDR3 nucleotides: TGCAGCGTGGTTACAGACAGCCTTTATCAGCCCCAGCATTTT. It is translated as CSVVTDSLYQPQHF. Drawing the rest from reference TRBV29-1 and TRBJ1-5, the complete variable domain is SAVISQKPSRDICQRGTSLTIQCQVDSQVTMMFWYRQQPGQSLTLIATANQGSEATYESGFVIDKFPISRPNLTFSTLTVSNMSPEDSSIYLCSVVTDSLYQPQHFGDGTRLSIL.

This clonotype was seen only a few times. V is TRBV18 and J is TRBJ2-4; 8 bases line up with TRBD1. The CDR3 is 15 residues long. Trimming took 6 bases from V and 6 from J; bases not matched to a gene: 10. Germline V lookup: CDR1 KGHSH, CDR2 LQKENI. CDR3 DNA sequence: TGTGCCAGCTCCCCGGACGGGACAGGACCAAACATTCAGTACTTC. Its protein product is CASSPDGTGPNIQYF.

The J gene is TRBJ2-1, the V gene TRBV7-2, with D unclear. CDR1 SGHTA and CDR2 FQGNSA come from the germline V gene. Trimming removed 2 bases from V and 0 bases from J, with 11 bases in between. CDR3 size: 16 residues. The CDR3 DNA sequence: TGTGCCAGCAGCTTAACGGTGCTGAGCTCCTACAATGAGCAGTTCTTC. This sequence encodes CASSLTVLSSYNEQFF.

Ten or more counts support this clonotype. This chain connects TRBV3-1 to TRBJ2-5; 8 bases are shared with TRBD2. The ends lost 4 bases at V and 0 bases at J; junction bases unmatched: 4. The germline V gene encodes CDR1 LGHDT and CDR2 YNNKEL (reference sequence). The CDR3 sequence is 15 residues long. The CDR3 sequence: CASSPLAVYQETQYF. In nucleotides, the CDR3 is TGTGCCAGCAGCCCACTAGCGGTGTACCAAGAGACCCAGTACTTC.

This clonotype came up a few times. V is TRBV5-1 and J is TRBJ2-1; D possibly corresponds to TRBD2 (5 bases). Germline values: CDR1 SGHRS, CDR2 YFSETQ. V lost 6 bases and J 0 bases, leaving 16 bases between the germline ends. The CDR3 contains 16 residues. This chain's CDR3 is CASTLVTGSSYNEQFF. The CDR3 DNA sequence: TGCGCCAGCACCCTTGTCACTGGGAGCTCCTACAATGAGCAGTTCTTC. The variable domain in full, completed from reference TRBV5-1 and TRBJ2-1, reads KAGVTQTPRYLIKTRGQQVTLSCSPISGHRSVSWYQQTPGQGLQFLFEYFSETQRNKGNFPGRFSGRQFSNSRSEMNVSTLELGDSALYLCASTLVTGSSYNEQFFGPGTRLTVL.

This clonotype turned up a few times. This chain connects TRBV7-9 to TRBJ2-7, with 7 bases identical to TRBD1. CDR3 length: 14 residues. The germline V gene has CDR1 SEHNR and CDR2 FQNEAQ (reference sequence). J lost 1 base, V lost 5 bases, and 5 bases had no gene match. The CDR3 loop reads CASSPRGNSYEQYF. DNA of the CDR3: TGTGCCAGCAGCCCCAGGGGGAATTCCTACGAGCAGTACTTC.

This clonotype was counted only a few times. The chain links TRBV4-1 to TRBJ2-6, with TRBD2 matching 7 bases. The trim removed 1 base at V and 1 base at J, leaving 7 bases unmatched. The CDR3 covers 18 residues. The germline V gene has CDR1 MGHRA and CDR2 YSYEKL. The CDR3: CASSQGLARGSGANVLTF. In DNA form, the CDR3 reads TGCGCCAGCAGCCAAGGACTAGCCCGCGGTTCTGGGGCCAACGTCCTGACTTTC.

The CDR3 is CSARVSGGGEQYF. DNA for the CDR3: TGCAGTGCTAGAGTTAGCGGTGGCGGCGAGCAGTACTTC. This sequence joins TRBV20-1 and TRBJ2-7; a possible D gene is TRBD2 (6 bases). This CDR3 contains 13 residues. Germline CDR1 is DFQATT and CDR2 is SNEGSKA (reference sequence). V gave up 1 base and J gave up 6 bases, with 13 bases separating them.

About this clonotype itself: The germline gene is not matched at one end of the junction; a read error may be the cause. CDR3 residues: CACSLWASGIQETQYF. The CDR3 nucleotides are TGTGCCTGCAGCCTTTGGGCTAGCGGGATCCAAGAGACCCAGTACTTC. The genes are TRBV14 and TRBJ2-5; 9 positions match TRBD2. This CDR3 has 16 residues. CDR1 SGHDN and CDR2 FVKESK come from the germline V gene.

This clonotype was observed once. V is TRBV20-1 and J is TRBJ1-5, with 8 bases matching TRBD1. The trim removed 4 bases at V and 0 bases at J, leaving 2 bases unmatched. The V gene's germline CDR1 is DFQATT and CDR2 SNEGSKA (reference sequence). This CDR3 is 14 amino acids long. The CDR3 DNA sequence: TGCAGTGCTACAGGGGGCATTAGCAATCAGCCCCAGCATTTT. This gives the protein CSATGGISNQPQHF.

The chain has TRBV14 and TRBJ2-1; a weak D match, TRBD2 (5 bases). Per the germline V gene, CDR1 is SGHDN and CDR2 is FVKESK. CDR3 length: 16 residues. V dropped 3 bases and J dropped 7 bases, with 19 bases sitting between them. The CDR3 DNA reads as TGTGCCAGCAGCCAGAAGCGGCGGACCAGGAATAATGAGCAGTTCTTC. It yields the protein CASSQKRRTRNNEQFF.

This clonotype was detected a few times. The chain joins TRBV6-5 to TRBJ2-3; no clear D gene. There are 12 residues in the CDR3. Germline loops: CDR1 MNHEY, CDR2 SVGAGI. Deletions cut 7 bases from V and 4 bases from J, with 9 bases between. CDR3 nucleotide sequence: TGTGCCAGCACCCTCGGTCCAGATACGCAGTATTTT. Translated, it gives CASTLGPDTQYF.

This clonotype has ten or more counts. This sequence joins TRBV5-1 and TRBJ2-5, with unresolved D. V dropped 4 bases and J dropped 3 bases, with 10 bases sitting between them. Germline V lookup: CDR1 SGHRS, CDR2 YFSETQ. The CDR3 spans 13 residues. The DNA for the CDR3 is TGCGCCAGCAGCGTCCGAACCAAAGAGACCCAGTACTTC. Translated, it gives CASSVRTKETQYF.

CDR3 nucleotide sequence: TGTGCCACACAACGGGACAGGGGTATTAATGAGCAGTTCTTC. Its protein product is CATQRDRGINEQFF. The chain is built from TRBV6-2 or TRBV6-3 and TRBJ2-1, with 10 bases matching TRBD1. This CDR3 is built from 14 residues. Per the germline V gene, CDR1 is MNHEY and CDR2 is SVGEGT. Trimming at V came to 10 bases and at J to 7 bases, leaving 10 bases not matched to a gene.

The chain joins TRBV7-3 to TRBJ2-7, with D maybe TRBD1 (5 bases). Germline V gives CDR1 SGHTA, CDR2 FQGTGA. V lost 4 bases and J lost 8, with 15 bases in between. The CDR3 contains 13 residues. The CDR3, as DNA: TGTGCCAGCAGCTCCTCCCAGCAGGGAAAGCAGTACTTC. Translated: CASSSSQQGKQYF.

This clonotype has just a few counts. The chain is built from TRBV14 and TRBJ2-1; no clear D. Trimming removed 4 bases from V and 8 bases from J, with 12 bases in between. The CDR3 has 13 residues. CDR1 and CDR2 from the germline V gene are SGHDN and FVKESK. The CDR3 DNA reads as TGTGCCAGCAGCCCACTACCCTTCTATGAGCAGTTCTTC. Its protein is CASSPLPFYEQFF.

This clonotype was counted between two and nine times. The chain employs TRBV4-1 and TRBJ1-1; D is perhaps TRBD1 (5 bases). The length of the CDR3 is 14 residues. V lost 2 bases and J 1 base, leaving 8 bases between the germline ends. CDR1 MGHRA and CDR2 YSYEKL come from the germline V gene. This CDR3 reads CASSQRGENTEAFF. The DNA for the CDR3 is TGCGCCAGCAGCCAACGGGGGGAGAACACTGAAGCTTTCTTT.

The sample holds a few counts of this clonotype. This chain uses TRBV15 with TRBJ1-1, with a possible D match to TRBD1 (5 bases). V lost 1 base and J 3 bases, leaving 9 bases between the germline ends. Germline V gene sequence: CDR1 LNHNV, CDR2 YYDKDF (reference sequence). This CDR3 contains 14 residues. CDR3 bases: TGTGCCACCAGCAGAGGGGGCGAGGACACTGAAGCTTTCTTT. It translates to CATSRGGEDTEAFF.

The chain carries TRBV4-1 and TRBJ2-7; D is undetermined. The V end lost 3 bases, the J end lost 8 bases, and 17 bases lay between the germline ends. The CDR3 is 14 amino acids. Germline CDR1 reads MGHRA; CDR2 reads YSYEKL. The CDR3 is CASSHPSTPSKQYF. CDR3 nucleotide sequence: TGCGCCAGCAGCCACCCCTCGACCCCGTCCAAGCAGTACTTC.

This clonotype was found once. The chain has TRBV30 and TRBJ1-5; 7 bases map to TRBD1. The CDR3 spans 14 residues. Unmatched junction bases numbered 4, after V lost 3 bases and J lost 2 bases. The germline gives CDR1 GTSNPN, CDR2 SVGIG (reference sequence). CDR3 in amino acids: CAWSADRGNQPQHF. CDR3 in DNA: TGTGCCTGGAGCGCAGACAGGGGCAATCAGCCCCAGCATTTT.

The chain links TRBV7-2 to TRBJ2-7; TRBD1 or TRBD2 may be the D gene (5 bases each). The CDR3 has 14 amino acids. CDR1 and CDR2 from the germline V gene are SGHTA and FQGNSA. V lost 4 bases and J lost 5, with 15 bases in between. The CDR3 sequence: CASSSRYGGDEQYF. The DNA of the CDR3 is TGTGCCAGCAGCTCCCGGTATGGGGGTGACGAGCAGTACTTC. The full variable domain, with the rest looked up from reference TRBV7-2 and TRBJ2-7, is GAGVSQSPSNKVTEKGKDVELRCDPISGHTALYWYRQSLGQGLEFLIYFQGNSAPDKSGLPSDRFSAERTGGSVSTLTIQRTQQEDSAVYLCASSSRYGGDEQYFGPGTRLTVT.

V usage is TRBV27 and J usage is TRBJ2-7, with 7 bases lining up with TRBD1. The germline CDR1 and CDR2 sequences are MNHEY and SMNVEV (reference sequence). This CDR3 contains 14 residues. The V and J ends lost 2 bases and 2 bases, in that order; junction bases with no gene match: 3. CDR3 sequence reads: CASSLRGGPYEQYF. The CDR3 DNA reads as TGTGCCAGCAGTTTAAGAGGGGGCCCCTACGAGCAGTACTTC.